This TCR beta chain was observed in a study of T-cell reconstitution after alpha-beta-depleted transplantation in children. Researchers prepared the TCRbeta library using unique molecular identifiers, the study reports. TCRdb analysed the PCR reads with MiXCR anew, one entry per CDR3 protein. The sample contains over 550,000 distinct CDR3 sequences, over 9.5% of which appear only once. This clonotype was detected a few times. The sample here was PBMCs from the stem cell graft donor, taken from the stem cell graft. This clonotype was sampled from a human donor who donated a stem cell graft to a child with acute myeloid leukemia.

CDR3 DNA sequence: TGCGCCAGCAGCCATCCGCCGACAAATGAGCAGTTCTTC. Translating it yields CASSHPPTNEQFF. V is TRBV4-3 and J is TRBJ2-1, with D unresolved. There are 13 residues in the CDR3. Trimming shortened V by 3 bases and J by 7 bases, and 10 bases separated the two germline ends. Germline CDR1 is LGHNA and CDR2 is YSLEER.